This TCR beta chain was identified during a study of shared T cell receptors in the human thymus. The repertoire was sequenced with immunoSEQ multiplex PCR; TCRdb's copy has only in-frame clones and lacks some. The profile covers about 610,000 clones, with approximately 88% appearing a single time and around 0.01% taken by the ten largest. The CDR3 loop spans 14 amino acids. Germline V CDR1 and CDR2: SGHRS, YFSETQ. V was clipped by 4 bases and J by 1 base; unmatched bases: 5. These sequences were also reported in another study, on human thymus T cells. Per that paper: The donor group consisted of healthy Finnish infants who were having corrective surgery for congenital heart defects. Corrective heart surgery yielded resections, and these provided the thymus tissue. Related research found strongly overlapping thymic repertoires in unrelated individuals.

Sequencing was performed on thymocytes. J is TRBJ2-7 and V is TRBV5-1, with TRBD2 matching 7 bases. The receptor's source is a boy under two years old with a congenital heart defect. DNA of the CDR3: TGCGCCAGCAGCGTCTCTAGCGGATCCTACGAGCAGTACTTC. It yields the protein CASSVSSGSYEQYF.